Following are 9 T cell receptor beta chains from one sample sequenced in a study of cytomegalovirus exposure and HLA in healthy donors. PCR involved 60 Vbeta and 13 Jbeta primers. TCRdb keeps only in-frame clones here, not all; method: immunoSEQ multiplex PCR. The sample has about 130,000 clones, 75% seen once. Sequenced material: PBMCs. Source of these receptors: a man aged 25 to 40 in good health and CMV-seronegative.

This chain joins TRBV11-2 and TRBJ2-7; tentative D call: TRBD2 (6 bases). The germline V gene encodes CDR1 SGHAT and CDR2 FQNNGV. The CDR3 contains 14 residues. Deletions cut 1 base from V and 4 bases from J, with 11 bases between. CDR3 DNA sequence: TGTGCCAGCAGCTTAGGCACACTAGCTTACGAGCAGTACTTC. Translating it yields CASSLGTLAYEQYF.

CDR3 sequence reads: CASSRTVNTEAFF. DNA for the CDR3: TGTGCCAGCTCACGGACAGTGAACACTGAAGCTTTCTTT. V and J are TRBV18 and TRBJ1-1; D might be TRBD1 (6 bases). Germline CDR1 is KGHSH and CDR2 is LQKENI. V was trimmed by 4 bases and J by 0 bases, leaving 6 bases between them. This CDR3 comprises 13 residues.

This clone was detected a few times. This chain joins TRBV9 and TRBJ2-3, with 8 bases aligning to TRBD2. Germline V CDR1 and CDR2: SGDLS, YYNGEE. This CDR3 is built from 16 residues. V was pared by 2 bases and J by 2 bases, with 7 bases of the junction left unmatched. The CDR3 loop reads CASSVQIAGLTDTQYF. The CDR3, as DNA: TGTGCCAGCAGCGTTCAAATAGCGGGACTCACAGATACGCAGTATTTT.

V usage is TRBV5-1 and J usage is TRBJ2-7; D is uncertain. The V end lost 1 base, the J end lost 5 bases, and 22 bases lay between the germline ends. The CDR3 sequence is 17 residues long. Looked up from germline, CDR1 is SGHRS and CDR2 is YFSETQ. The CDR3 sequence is CASSLSAGSSTRHEQYF. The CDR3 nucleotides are TGCGCCAGCAGCTTGTCGGCAGGTTCTTCTACTCGCCACGAGCAGTACTTC.

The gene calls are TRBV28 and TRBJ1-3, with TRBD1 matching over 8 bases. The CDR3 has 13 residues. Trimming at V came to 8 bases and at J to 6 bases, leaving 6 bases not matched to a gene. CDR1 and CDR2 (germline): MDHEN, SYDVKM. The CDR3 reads CASHGQGLNTIYF. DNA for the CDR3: TGTGCCAGCCACGGACAGGGTTTAAACACCATATATTTT.

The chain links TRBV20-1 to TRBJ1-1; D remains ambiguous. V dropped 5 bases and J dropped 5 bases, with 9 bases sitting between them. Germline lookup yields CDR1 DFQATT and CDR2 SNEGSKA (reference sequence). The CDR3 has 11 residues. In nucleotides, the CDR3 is TGCAGTGCTCGGACTGAGACTGAAGCTTTCTTT. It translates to CSARTETEAFF.

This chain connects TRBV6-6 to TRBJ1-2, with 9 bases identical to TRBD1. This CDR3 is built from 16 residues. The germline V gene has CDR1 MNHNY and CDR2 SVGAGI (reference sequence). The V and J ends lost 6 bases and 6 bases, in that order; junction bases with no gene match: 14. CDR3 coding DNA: TGTGCCAGCAGGAAACAGACAGGGGGAGTTATTCATGGCTACACCTTC. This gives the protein CASRKQTGGVIHGYTF.

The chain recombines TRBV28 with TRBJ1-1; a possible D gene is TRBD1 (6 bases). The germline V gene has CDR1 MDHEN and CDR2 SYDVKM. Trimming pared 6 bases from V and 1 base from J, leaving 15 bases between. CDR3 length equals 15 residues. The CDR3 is CASSLNTGRNTEAFF. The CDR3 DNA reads TGTGCCAGCAGCCTAAACACAGGGCGGAACACTGAAGCTTTCTTT.

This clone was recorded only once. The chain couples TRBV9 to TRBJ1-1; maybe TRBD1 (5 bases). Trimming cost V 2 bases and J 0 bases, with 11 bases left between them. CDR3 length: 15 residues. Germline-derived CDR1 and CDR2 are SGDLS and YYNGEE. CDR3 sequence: CASSVSGAVNTEAFF. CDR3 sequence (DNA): TGTGCCAGCAGCGTGAGTGGGGCGGTGAACACTGAAGCTTTCTTT.